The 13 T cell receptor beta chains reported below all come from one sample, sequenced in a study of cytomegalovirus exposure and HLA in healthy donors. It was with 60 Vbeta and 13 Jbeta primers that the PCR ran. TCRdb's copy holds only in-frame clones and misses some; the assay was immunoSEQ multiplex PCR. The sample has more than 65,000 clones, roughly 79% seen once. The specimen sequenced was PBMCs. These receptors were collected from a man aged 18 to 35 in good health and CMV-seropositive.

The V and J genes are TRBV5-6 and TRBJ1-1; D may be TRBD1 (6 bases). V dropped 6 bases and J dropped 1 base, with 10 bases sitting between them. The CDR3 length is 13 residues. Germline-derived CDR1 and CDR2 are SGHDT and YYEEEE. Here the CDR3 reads CASTQGTNTEAFF. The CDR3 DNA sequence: TGTGCCAGCACGCAGGGGACGAACACTGAAGCTTTCTTT.

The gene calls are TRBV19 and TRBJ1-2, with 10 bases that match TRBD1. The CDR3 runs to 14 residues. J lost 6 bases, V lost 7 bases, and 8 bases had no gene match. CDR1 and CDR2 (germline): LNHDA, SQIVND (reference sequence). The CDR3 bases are TGTGCCAGTACCTGGACAGGGGGAAGGGATGGCTACACCTTC. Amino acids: CASTWTGGRDGYTF.

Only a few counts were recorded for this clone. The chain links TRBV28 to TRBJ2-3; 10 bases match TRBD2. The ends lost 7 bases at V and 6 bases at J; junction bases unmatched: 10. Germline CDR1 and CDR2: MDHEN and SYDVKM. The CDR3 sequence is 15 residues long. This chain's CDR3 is CASIQREGIYDTQYF. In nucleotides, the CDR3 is TGTGCCAGCATTCAGCGGGAGGGCATATACGATACGCAGTATTTT.

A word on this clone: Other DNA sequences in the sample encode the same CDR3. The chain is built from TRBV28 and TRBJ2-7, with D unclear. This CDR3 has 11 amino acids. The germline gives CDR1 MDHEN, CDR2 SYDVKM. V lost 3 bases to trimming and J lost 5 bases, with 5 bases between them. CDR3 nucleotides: TGTGCCAGCAGTTTTTCCGACGAGCAGTACTTC. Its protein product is CASSFSDEQYF.

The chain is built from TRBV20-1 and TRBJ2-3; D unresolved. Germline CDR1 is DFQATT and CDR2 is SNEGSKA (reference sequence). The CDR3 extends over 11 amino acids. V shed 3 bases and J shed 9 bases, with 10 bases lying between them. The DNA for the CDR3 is TGCAGTGCTAGGCGCTACCAAACGCAGTATTTT. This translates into CSARRYQTQYF.

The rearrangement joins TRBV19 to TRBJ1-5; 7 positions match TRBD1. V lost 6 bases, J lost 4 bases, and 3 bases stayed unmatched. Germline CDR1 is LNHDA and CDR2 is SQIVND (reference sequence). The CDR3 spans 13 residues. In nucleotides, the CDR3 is TGTGCCAGTAGGCGGACAGGAAATCAGCCCCAGCATTTT. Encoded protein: CASRRTGNQPQHF.

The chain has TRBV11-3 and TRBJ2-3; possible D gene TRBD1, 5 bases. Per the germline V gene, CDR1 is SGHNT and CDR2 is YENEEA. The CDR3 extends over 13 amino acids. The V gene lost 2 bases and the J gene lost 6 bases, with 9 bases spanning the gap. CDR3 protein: CASSLQGGDTQYF. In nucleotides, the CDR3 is TGTGCCAGCAGCTTACAGGGTGGGGATACGCAGTATTTT.

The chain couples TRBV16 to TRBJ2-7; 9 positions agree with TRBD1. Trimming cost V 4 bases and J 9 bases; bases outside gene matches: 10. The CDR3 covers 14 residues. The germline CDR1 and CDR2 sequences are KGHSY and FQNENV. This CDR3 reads CASSPGTGLIGQYF. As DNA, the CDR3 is TGTGCCAGCAGCCCCGGGACAGGGCTTATCGGGCAGTACTTC.

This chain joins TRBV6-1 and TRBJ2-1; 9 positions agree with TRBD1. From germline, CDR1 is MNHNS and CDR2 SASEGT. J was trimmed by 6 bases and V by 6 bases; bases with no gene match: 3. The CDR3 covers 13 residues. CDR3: CASRDRGSNEQFF. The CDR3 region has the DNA TGTGCCAGCAGGGACAGGGGCAGCAATGAGCAGTTCTTC.

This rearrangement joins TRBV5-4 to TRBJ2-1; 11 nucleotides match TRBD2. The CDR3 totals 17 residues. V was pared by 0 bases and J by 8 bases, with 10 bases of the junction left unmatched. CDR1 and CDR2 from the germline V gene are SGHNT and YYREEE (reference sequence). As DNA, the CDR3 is TGTGCCAGCAGCTTGGGGGTTGGGACTAGCGGTATGGATGAGCAGTTCTTC. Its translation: CASSLGVGTSGMDEQFF. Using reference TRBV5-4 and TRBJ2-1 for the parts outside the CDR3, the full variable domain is ETGVTQSPTHLIKTRGQQVTLRCSSQSGHNTVSWYQQALGQGPQFIFQYYREEENGRGNFPPRFSGLQFPNYSSELNVNALELDDSALYLCASSLGVGTSGMDEQFFGPGTRLTVL.

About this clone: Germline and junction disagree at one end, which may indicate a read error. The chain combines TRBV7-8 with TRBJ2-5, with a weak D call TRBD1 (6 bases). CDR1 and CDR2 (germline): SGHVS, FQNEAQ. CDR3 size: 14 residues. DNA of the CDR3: TGTGCCAGCACCTTACAGGGTCACGGTGAGACCCAGTACTTC. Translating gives CASTLQGHGETQYF.

The chain's CDR3 is CASSSIQGYTEAFF. DNA of the CDR3: TGTGCCAGCAGCTCCATCCAGGGCTATACTGAAGCTTTCTTT. The chain links TRBV28 to TRBJ1-1; TRBD1 is a possible D gene (5 bases). The CDR3 length is 14 residues. The V and J ends lost 6 bases and 5 bases respectively, with 16 bases between them. CDR1 is MDHEN, CDR2 SYDVKM, per germline.

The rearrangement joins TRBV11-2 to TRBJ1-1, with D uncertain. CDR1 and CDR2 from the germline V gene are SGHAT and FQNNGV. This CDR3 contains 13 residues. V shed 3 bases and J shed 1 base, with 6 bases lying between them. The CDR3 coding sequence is TGTGCCAGCAGCTTCGCAGGGAACACTGAAGCTTTCTTT. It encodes CASSFAGNTEAFF.